A few counts support the clone carrying this T cell receptor (beta chain). TCRdb's table, derived via immunoSEQ multiplex PCR, lists solely in-frame clones and lacks some. The sample has 15,000 to 20,000 clones; 65% to 85% are singletons. This sample was included in a study of cytotoxic CD8 clonotypes in ibrutinib-treated CLL. Study context: Responses comprised around 24 partial and 2 complete; at median around 70 months, around 14 remained remitted and roughly 12 progressed.

Per germline, CDR1 SGHRS and CDR2 YFSETQ. Trimming removed 0 bases from V and 3 bases from J, with 9 bases in between. The CDR3 extends over 14 amino acids. This clonotype was obtained from a human donor with chronic lymphocytic leukemia. V is TRBV5-1 and J is TRBJ1-1; D might be TRBD1 (5 bases). This material consisted of PBMCs, taken before ibrutinib treatment. The CDR3 bases are TGCGCCAGCAGCTTGGCAGGGAGCGACACTGAAGCTTTCTTT. Its protein product is CASSLAGSDTEAFF.